Detailed here is one T cell receptor (beta chain). Its antigen is unidentified. This sample's time point: week 23, last vaccination. Vaccinated patients received 300 ug of mutant IDH1 20-mer peptide per dose, with topical imiquimod. New WHO grade 3 or 4 astrocytomas that were IDH1-mutant and ATRX-lost occurred in the donors. This sample was included in a study of a mutant IDH1 vaccine in newly diagnosed glioma. The wider study: Of treated patients, around 62% were men and about 38% women, averaging around 39 years. Most had both radiotherapy and temozolomide beforehand; others had only one.

Notes on the study in general: Pseudoprogression seemed unrelated to changes in top peripheral T cell clonotypes.

The trim removed 7 bases at V and 5 bases at J, leaving 9 bases unmatched. This CDR3 is 14 amino acids long. Germline V gene data show CDR1 as SQVTM and CDR2 as ANQGSEA. This table comes from immunoSEQ multiplex PCR, and its TCRdb copy is limited to in-frame clones, with some not included. The sample shows 50,000 to 70,000 clones, 75% to 90% of them seen only once. This specimen was PBMCs, taken from a glioma patient whose treatment included an IDH1 peptide vaccine. V and J are TRBV29-1 and TRBJ2-1, with 9 bases aligning to TRBD2. The source of this sequence is a man younger than 35 with glioma. The CDR3 loop reads CSGAGGAINNEQFF. The CDR3 DNA follows: TGCAGCGGCGCGGGAGGGGCGATCAACAATGAGCAGTTCTTC.